Shown below are 32 T cell receptor beta chains from a single sample sequenced in a study of resident and recirculating memory T cells in vitiligo. The repertoire was sequenced with immunoSEQ multiplex PCR; TCRdb's copy has only in-frame clones and lacks some. The sample carries 70,000 or so clones, roughly nine tenths recorded once. The sequenced sample consisted of blood. The origin of the receptors is a male donor with vitiligo.

The V gene is TRBV28, the J gene TRBJ2-3; 7 bases line up with TRBD1. The CDR3 runs 16 residues. Germline V CDR1 and CDR2: MDHEN, SYDVKM. V dropped 5 bases and J dropped 0; count of bases not matched to a gene: 8. The CDR3 region is CASSVDRDASTDTQYF. The CDR3 DNA reads TGTGCCAGCAGTGTAGACAGGGATGCTAGCACAGATACGCAGTATTTT.

This rearrangement joins TRBV5-6 to TRBJ1-6; D not resolved. Trimming left V 3 bases short and J 8 bases short, with 12 bases between. CDR3 length: 14 residues. Germline V gives CDR1 SGHDT, CDR2 YYEEEE. The CDR3 DNA sequence: TGTGCCAGCAGCTCCAGGTTTGGCGATTCACCCCTCCACTTT. Its protein is CASSSRFGDSPLHF. The variable domain in full, with the rest retrieved from reference TRBV5-6 and TRBJ1-6, is DAGVTQSPTHLIKTRGQQVTLRCSPKSGHDTVSWYQQALGQGPQFIFQYYEEEERQRGNFPDRFSGHQFPNYSSELNVNALLLGDSALYLCASSSRFGDSPLHFGNGTRLTVT.

The rearrangement joins TRBV9 to TRBJ1-2; a weak D match, TRBD1 (5 bases). V lost 3 bases, J lost 3 bases, and 18 bases lay in between. There are 16 residues in the CDR3. CDR1 is SGDLS and CDR2 is YYNGEE in the germline V gene. Here the CDR3 DNA reads TGTGCCAGCAGCGCGCCTAGGACGGGCAGGGACTATGGCTACACCTTC. Protein sequence: CASSAPRTGRDYGYTF. The full variable domain, its missing parts supplied by reference TRBV9 and TRBJ1-2, is DSGVTQTPKHLITATGQRVTLRCSPRSGDLSVYWYQQSLDQGLQFLIQYYNGEERAKGNILERFSAQQFPDLHSELNLSSLELGDSALYFCASSAPRTGRDYGYTFGSGTRLTVV.

The CDR3 sequence: CASTNRALNTEAFF. CDR3 bases: TGCGCCAGCACCAACAGGGCCCTAAACACTGAAGCTTTCTTT. V gene TRBV4-1 combines with J gene TRBJ1-1; perhaps TRBD1 as D (6 bases). The length of the CDR3 is 14 residues. V was pared by 7 bases and J by 2 bases, with 14 bases between. The germline gives CDR1 MGHRA, CDR2 YSYEKL.

This clone was recorded once. The chain couples TRBV5-5 to TRBJ2-1; 7 bases match TRBD1. Germline V gene data show CDR1 as SGHKS and CDR2 as YYEKEE (reference sequence). The CDR3 runs to 15 residues. The V gene end was trimmed by 3 bases and the J gene end by 5 bases; junction bases not matched to a gene: 8. The CDR3 spells CASSWAGTENNEQFF. The CDR3 nucleotides read TGTGCCAGCAGCTGGGCCGGGACAGAAAACAATGAGCAGTTCTTC.

The V and J genes are TRBV7-2 and TRBJ2-5; 11 nucleotides align to TRBD2. CDR1 is SGHTA, CDR2 FQGNSA, per germline. V gave up 3 bases and J gave up 5 bases; unmatched junction bases: 5. The CDR3 has 15 amino acids. CDR3 protein: CASSFSGGAAETQYF. As DNA, the CDR3 is TGTGCCAGCAGCTTTAGCGGGGGGGCGGCGGAGACCCAGTACTTC.

This chain links TRBV11-2 with TRBJ1-3; 7 bases align to TRBD1. Germline values: CDR1 SGHAT, CDR2 FQNNGV. There are 17 residues in the CDR3. V gave up 3 bases and J gave up 1 base; unmatched junction bases: 9. The CDR3 DNA is TGTGCCAGCAGCTTGATGACAGGGCCAGGGTCTGGAAACACCATATATTTT. It encodes CASSLMTGPGSGNTIYF. The full variable domain, in which reference TRBV11-2 and TRBJ1-3 provide the parts outside the CDR3, is EAGVAQSPRYKIIEKRQSVAFWCNPISGHATLYWYQQILGQGPKLLIQFQNNGVVDDSQLPKDRFSAERLKGVDSTLKIQPAKLEDSAVYLCASSLMTGPGSGNTIYFGEGSWLTVV.

The chain is built from TRBV4-2 and TRBJ1-5; no firm D call. This CDR3 has 18 residues. CDR1 LGHNA and CDR2 YNFKEQ come from the germline V gene. Deletions cut 0 bases from V and 0 bases from J, with 15 bases between. The CDR3 DNA is TGTGCCAGCAGCCAAGATCCCGTAAGGAGGGATAGCAATCAGCCCCAGCATTTT. It encodes CASSQDPVRRDSNQPQHF.

The J gene is TRBJ2-6, the V gene TRBV19; 8 bases agree with TRBD1. CDR1 LNHDA and CDR2 SQIVND come from the germline V gene (reference sequence). Trimming took 5 bases from V and 4 from J; bases not matched to a gene: 1. CDR3 length: 14 residues. The DNA of the CDR3 is TGTGCCAGTAGTCAGGGGGCCGGGGCCAACGTCCTGACTTTC. Translation: CASSQGAGANVLTF. The full variable domain, rest sourced from reference TRBV19 and TRBJ2-6, is DGGITQSPKYLFRKEGQNVTLSCEQNLNHDAMYWYRQDPGQGLRLIYYSQIVNDFQKGDIAEGYSVSREKKESFPLTVTSAQKNPTAFYLCASSQGAGANVLTFGAGSRLTVL.

This chain links TRBV27 with TRBJ1-2, with 7 bases lining up with TRBD1. Trimming at V came to 2 bases and at J to 0 bases, leaving 3 bases not matched to a gene. This CDR3 has 15 amino acids. Germline V gene data show CDR1 as MNHEY and CDR2 as SMNVEV (reference sequence). CDR3 protein: CASSLNTGANYGYTF. In DNA form, the CDR3 reads TGTGCCAGCAGTTTAAACACAGGGGCTAACTATGGCTACACCTTC.

This chain connects TRBV5-4 to TRBJ2-1; no definite D call. With 4 bases removed from V and 4 bases from J, the gap between germline ends came to 21 bases. In germline, CDR1 is SGHNT, CDR2 YYREEE (reference sequence). CDR3 length: 17 amino acids. The CDR3 DNA sequence: TGTGCCAGCAGCCGCGGTGGGTCGCGCCCTGATTACAATGAGCAGTTCTTC. Translation gives CASSRGGSRPDYNEQFF.

The DNA for the CDR3 is TGTGCCAGCAGCACGGGACAGGCTAGGGGCAATCAGCCCCAGCATTTT. Its translation is CASSTGQARGNQPQHF. The chain combines TRBV4-2 with TRBJ1-5, with 8 bases fitting TRBD1. Germline CDR1 LGHNA, CDR2 YNFKEQ. Germline trimming cut 5 bases from V and 2 bases from J; bases unmatched to any gene: 8. The CDR3 covers 16 residues.

CDR3 sequence: CASKRSSGNTIYF. The CDR3 DNA reads TGTGCCAGCAAACGGAGCTCTGGAAACACCATATATTTT. This chain uses TRBV11-2 with TRBJ1-3; D uncertain. Trimming removed 7 bases at V and 0 bases at J, with 7 bases between. Germline V gene data show CDR1 as SGHAT and CDR2 as FQNNGV. The CDR3 runs to 13 residues.

The rearrangement joins TRBV4-3 to TRBJ2-2, with a possible D match to TRBD1 (6 bases). V was cut by 0 bases and J by 5 bases, with 16 bases left in between. CDR3 length: 17 residues. CDR1 is LGHNA, CDR2 YSLEER, per germline. The CDR3 sequence is CASSQEGRGGRTGELFF. For the CDR3, the DNA is TGCGCCAGCAGCCAAGAGGGCAGGGGCGGACGGACCGGGGAGCTGTTTTTT.

The chain employs TRBV6-5 and TRBJ2-3, with D perhaps TRBD1 (7 bases). The CDR3 is 15 residues long. Germline CDR1 is MNHEY and CDR2 is SVGAGI. Deletions cut 4 bases from V and 1 base from J, with 12 bases between. The CDR3 region is CASSWRGLGTDTQYF. CDR3 in DNA: TGTGCCAGCAGTTGGAGGGGGCTGGGCACAGATACGCAGTATTTT.

The rearrangement joins TRBV5-1 to TRBJ2-7; maybe TRBD1 (7 bases). Germline V gene sequence: CDR1 SGHRS, CDR2 YFSETQ. V was cut by 4 bases and J by 0 bases, with 14 bases left in between. The CDR3 is 15 amino acids. The CDR3 DNA reads TGCGCCAGCAGCCAGGGACAGACTAGCTCCTACGAGCAGTACTTC. Protein: CASSQGQTSSYEQYF.

This chain's CDR3 is CASRIGGSGTEAFF. CDR3 coding DNA: TGTGCCAGCAGGATAGGGGGCTCGGGCACTGAAGCTTTCTTT. The J gene is TRBJ1-1, the V gene TRBV5-8; TRBD1 matches at 7 bases. The V gene's germline CDR1 is SGHTS and CDR2 YDEGEE. Unmatched junction bases numbered 8, after V lost 5 bases and J lost 4 bases. This CDR3 spans 14 amino acids.

The chain recombines TRBV5-1 with TRBJ2-3; perhaps TRBD1 as D (6 bases). Trimming took 0 bases from V and 1 from J, leaving 12 bases between them. Germline-derived CDR1 and CDR2 are SGHRS and YFSETQ. CDR3 length: 16 amino acids. The CDR3 here is CASSLATGPGTDTQYF. For the CDR3, the DNA is TGCGCCAGCAGCTTGGCCACAGGGCCAGGCACAGATACGCAGTATTTT.

As DNA, the CDR3 is TGTGCCAGCAGCCGGTTTAGCGGGGTCCAAGAGACCCAGTACTTC. Its translation is CASSRFSGVQETQYF. The chain is built from TRBV11-2 and TRBJ2-5; TRBD2 aligns across 8 bases. V trimming: 5 bases; J trimming: 1 base; junction bases outside the gene matches: 6. The CDR3 has 15 amino acids. Germline values: CDR1 SGHAT, CDR2 FQNNGV.

V gene TRBV9 combines with J gene TRBJ2-3; TRBD2 is a possible D gene (7 bases). V shed 0 bases and J shed 1 base, with 12 bases lying between them. Germline-derived CDR1 and CDR2 are SGDLS and YYNGEE. This CDR3 has 16 amino acids. The CDR3 region is CASSVEAGARTDTQYF. The DNA of the CDR3 is TGTGCCAGCAGCGTAGAGGCGGGGGCCCGCACAGATACGCAGTATTTT. Full variable domain (remainder filled in from reference TRBV9 and TRBJ2-3): DSGVTQTPKHLITATGQRVTLRCSPRSGDLSVYWYQQSLDQGLQFLIQYYNGEERAKGNILERFSAQQFPDLHSELNLSSLELGDSALYFCASSVEAGARTDTQYFGPGTRLTVL.

The V and J genes are TRBV7-9 and TRBJ2-3; D perhaps matches TRBD1 (6 bases). Trimming took 5 bases from V and 3 from J, leaving 15 bases between them. This CDR3 is built from 15 residues. Germline lookup yields CDR1 SEHNR and CDR2 FQNEAQ (reference sequence). CDR3 DNA sequence: TGTGCCAGCAGCAGTACAGGGCAGGTAACAGATACGCAGTATTTT. This codes for CASSSTGQVTDTQYF.

The rearrangement joins TRBV13 to TRBJ2-3; possible D gene TRBD1, 5 bases. The germline V gene has CDR1 PRHDT and CDR2 FYEKMQ (reference sequence). The CDR3 runs 16 residues. V gave up 0 bases and J gave up 1 base, with 11 bases separating them. This CDR3 is CASSLGLLQGTDTQYF. CDR3 nucleotide sequence: TGTGCCAGCAGCTTAGGCCTTCTACAGGGCACAGATACGCAGTATTTT. Full variable domain (missing parts from reference TRBV13 and TRBJ2-3): AAGVIQSPRHLIKEKRETATLKCYPIPRHDTVYWYQQGPGQDPQFLISFYEKMQSDKGSIPDRFSAQQFSDYHSELNMSSLELGDSALYFCASSLGLLQGTDTQYFGPGTRLTVL.

The genes are TRBV27 and TRBJ2-7; D is unclear. The CDR3 loop spans 13 amino acids. The V end was cut by 0 bases, the J end by 6 bases, with 9 bases between. In germline, CDR1 is MNHEY, CDR2 SMNVEV (reference sequence). The CDR3 region is CASSLSASGEQYF. Here the CDR3 DNA reads TGTGCCAGCAGTTTATCCGCGTCTGGCGAGCAGTACTTC.

V and J are TRBV5-6 and TRBJ1-1; 8 bases line up with TRBD1. The CDR3 runs to 12 residues. In germline, CDR1 is SGHDT, CDR2 YYEEEE. Trimming took 5 bases from V and 10 from J; bases not matched to a gene: 7. The CDR3 region is CASRLRGRRAFF. CDR3 nucleotides: TGTGCCAGCAGACTCAGGGGGCGCCGAGCTTTCTTT.

V and J are TRBV7-3 and TRBJ1-3, with TRBD1 as a possible D gene (5 bases). Germline V gene sequence: CDR1 SGHTA, CDR2 FQGTGA. The ends were cut back, 6 bases at V and 11 bases at J, with 14 bases in the middle. The CDR3 is made up of 12 amino acids. The CDR3 region is CASRGGRMSIYF. CDR3 in DNA: TGTGCCAGCAGGGGGGGAAGGATGTCCATATATTTT.

V and J are TRBV4-2 and TRBJ2-1; TRBD1 agrees at 8 bases. Germline assignment: CDR1 LGHNA and CDR2 YNFKEQ. The CDR3 runs 13 residues. The junction had 5 bases not matched to a gene; V was cut back by 1 base and J by 12 bases. For the CDR3, the DNA is TGTGCCAGCAGCCAAGGACAGGGGAGGTGGCAGTTCTTC. This encodes CASSQGQGRWQFF.

The V call is TRBV7-2, the J call TRBJ2-3, with 9 bases aligning to TRBD1. CDR3 length equals 16 residues. Germline V lookup: CDR1 SGHTA, CDR2 FQGNSA. With 4 bases clipped from V and 2 bases from J, the junction kept 7 bases outside the gene matches. The chain's CDR3 is CASSSRGQGLTDTQYF. CDR3 coding DNA: TGTGCCAGCAGCTCCCGGGGACAGGGCCTCACAGATACGCAGTATTTT.

V is TRBV6-1 and J is TRBJ1-2; D unclear. There are 15 residues in the CDR3. Trimming removed 1 base at V and 0 bases at J, with 9 bases between. Germline lookup yields CDR1 MNHNS and CDR2 SASEGT. The CDR3 DNA reads TGTGCCAGCAGTGAAGTTGGCATATCTAACTATGGCTACACCTTC. Translating gives CASSEVGISNYGYTF.

J is TRBJ2-7 and V is TRBV16; D remains ambiguous. V gave up 1 base and J gave up 0 bases, with 16 bases separating them. This CDR3 is 17 amino acids long. Germline values: CDR1 KGHSY, CDR2 FQNENV. The CDR3 sequence: CASSQLGQRQSSYEQYF. CDR3 in DNA: TGTGCCAGCAGCCAATTAGGCCAGAGACAAAGCTCCTACGAGCAGTACTTC.

The chain links TRBV27 to TRBJ1-2; 9 nucleotides line up with TRBD1. The germline gives CDR1 MNHEY, CDR2 SMNVEV (reference sequence). The CDR3 extends over 14 amino acids. Trimming at V came to 6 bases and at J to 7 bases, leaving 9 bases not matched to a gene. CDR3 protein: CASRPPTGGGGYTF. The CDR3 DNA is TGTGCCAGCAGACCCCCCACAGGGGGCGGTGGCTACACCTTC.

This chain links TRBV4-1 with TRBJ1-1; D perhaps matches TRBD1 (6 bases). The V gene's germline CDR1 is MGHRA and CDR2 YSYEKL. V was pared by 4 bases and J by 7 bases, with 16 bases between. The CDR3 sequence is 14 residues long. The CDR3 is CASSRITGRGEAFF. Here the CDR3 DNA reads TGCGCCAGCAGCCGAATAACAGGGAGGGGTGAAGCTTTCTTT.

This clone appeared a single time. This chain uses TRBV9 with TRBJ2-1, with D perhaps TRBD1 (6 bases). V shed 2 bases and J shed 9 bases, with 15 bases lying between them. The CDR3 runs 14 residues. Looked up from germline, CDR1 is SGDLS and CDR2 is YYNGEE. The DNA for the CDR3 is TGTGCCAGCAGCGTCAGGGGTAGTGGTGGTGAGCAGTTCTTC. This translates into CASSVRGSGGEQFF.